This T cell receptor beta chain was recorded in a study of beta chain features in type 1 diabetes. Study-level information: No patient-donor differences in age, gender, total cells or subset yield. Overall study results and limits: Researchers cautioned that cDNA sequencing could over-represent cells with high TCR expression.

Every donor provided one heparinised blood draw, which averaged about 120 mL. The germline CDR1 and CDR2 sequences are MGHDK and SYGVNS. The CDR3 covers 15 residues. Reverse transcribing all isolated RNA meant expressed TCRB transcripts were sequenced. Using immunoSEQ multiplex PCR, the repertoire was profiled, and TCRdb retains in-frame clones only, with some absent. Seen here are some 220,000 clones, 11% observed once, and the top ten hold less than 1.5%. For this clone: The antigen is not known. The junction and the germline gene differ at one end; a read error may be behind it.

Sequenced: central memory CD4+ T cells from blood. The chain is built from TRBV25-1 and TRBJ2-1; 10 bases are a match to TRBD2. The clonotype was recovered from a man between 18 and 29 years old in good health. DNA of the CDR3: TGTACCAGCAGTGCACCGGGACTAGCGAGGAATGAGCAGTTCTTC. Encoded protein: CTSSAPGLARNEQFF.